These T cell receptor beta chains were read from a single sample in a study of early T cells in non-severe SARS-CoV-2 infection. TCRdb re-analysed the 5' RACE reads in MiXCR, keeping a single row per CDR3 protein. The repertoire includes 95,000 to 110,000 distinct CDR3 sequences, 8.5% to 14% of them detected once, and approximately 7.3% sits in the top ten. The material sequenced was whole blood. The receptors derive from an adult who was a healthcare worker with PCR-confirmed SARS-CoV-2 infection or an uninfected control (not recorded which). CDR3s include the opening cysteine and the closing phenylalanine or tryptophan. The D gene is left open where the match is weak. Size is omitted from some rows. Given values are once, few, many or a class for expanded clones.

D | J | length | V | size | DNA | CDR3
. | TRBJ1-3 | 13 | TRBV7-9 | many | TGTGCCAGCAGCTTAGCCGGGGGAGACACCATATATTTT | CASSLAGGDTIYF
TRBD2 | TRBJ2-3 | 18 | TRBV18 | . | TGTGCCAGCTCACCAACGACGACGATGACTAGCTGGACAGATACGCAGTATTTT | CASSPTTTMTSWTDTQYF
. | TRBJ1-5 | 14 | TRBV20-1 | . | TGCAGTGCTAGAAATAGGGGGGACAATCAGCCCCAGCATTTT | CSARNRGDNQPQHF
. | TRBJ1-2 | 17 | TRBV18 | few | TGTGCCAGCTCACCACCGACAGCGCAACCTTATAACTATGGCTACACCTTC | CASSPPTAQPYNYGYTF
. | TRBJ2-3 | 14 | TRBV7-9 | . | TGTGCCAGCAGCTTAGAGAGATCCACAGATACGCAGTATTTT | CASSLERSTDTQYF
TRBD2 | TRBJ2-1 | 16 | TRBV20-1 | many | TGCAGTGCTAGCAGACCTAGCGGGAAGGCCTACAATGAGCAGTTCTTC | CSASRPSGKAYNEQFF
TRBD1 | TRBJ2-1 | 14 | TRBV6-4 | . | TGTGCCAGCAGTGACGGACAGGGCGGGAATGAGCAGTTCTTC | CASSDGQGGNEQFF
TRBD1 | TRBJ2-1 | 12 | TRBV20-1 | few | TGCAGTGCTCGGACAGGGGGCGATGAGCAGTTCTTC | CSARTGGDEQFF
TRBD2 | TRBJ2-1 | 16 | TRBV20-1 | many | TGCAGTGCTAGACGGCTAGCGGGAGGGCCGAACAATGAGCAGTTCTTC | CSARRLAGGPNNEQFF
. | TRBJ2-7 | 15 | TRBV28 | . | TGTGCCAGCAGTCTTCCCGACAGGGAGGTTGTTGAGCAGTACTTC | CASSLPDREVVEQYF
. | TRBJ2-3 | 12 | TRBV12-3/TRBV12-4 | . | TGTGTCAGTGGGGGGGCCCCCGATACGCAGTATTTT | CVSGGAPDTQYF
. | TRBJ2-7 | 12 | TRBV10-3 | . | TGTGCCATCAGTGAGGAAGGGTATAGACAGTACTTC | CAISEEGYRQYF
TRBD2 | TRBJ2-1 | 18 | TRBV4-1 | . | TGCGCCAGCAGCCAAGAGCGGACTAGCCGCCGGTCCTACAATGAGCAGTTCTTC | CASSQERTSRRSYNEQFF
. | TRBJ1-1 | 15 | TRBV2 | many | TGTGCCAGCAGTGCGCGGGTACCGGTTTGGGGAGAAGCTTTCTTT | CASSARVPVWGEAFF
. | TRBJ1-2 | 14 | TRBV7-9 | . | TGTGCCAGCGGGACCCTCGCACCGAACTATGGCTACACCTTC | CASGTLAPNYGYTF
. | TRBJ2-3 | 13 | TRBV10-2 | few | TGCGCCAGCGTCAGGGAGTCCACAGATACGCAGTATTTT | CASVRESTDTQYF
. | TRBJ1-3 | 11 | TRBV28 | few | TGTGCCAGCAGTACGGGAAACGCCATATATTTT | CASSTGNAIYF
TRBD2 | TRBJ2-7 | 20 | TRBV2 | . | TGTGCCAGCAGAGCGGGGAGGGGGAAGTTGAGCGGGAGGCCCTCCTACGAGCAGTACTTC | CASRAGRGKLSGRPSYEQYF
TRBD2 | TRBJ2-6 | 17 | TRBV7-2 | few | TGTGCCAGCAGTCGAAGCGGGATGCGCTCTGGGGCCAACGTCCTGACTTTC | CASSRSGMRSGANVLTF
TRBD1 | TRBJ1-5 | 16 | TRBV6-1 | . | TGTGCCAGCAGTGAAGACAGGGGGGTATCCAATCAGCCCCAGCATTTT | CASSEDRGVSNQPQHF
TRBD2 | TRBJ2-1 | 16 | TRBV3-1 | few | TGTGCCAGCAGCCAAGTTAGCGGGAGTCCCTACAATGAGCAGTTCTTC | CASSQVSGSPYNEQFF
. | TRBJ1-2 | 15 | TRBV5-5 | many | TGTGCCAGCAGCTTGGCCGGGTGGGCCCCCCTTGGCTACACCTTC | CASSLAGWAPLGYTF
. | TRBJ1-2 | 11 | TRBV20-1 | many | TGCAGTGCTAGCCGGGGAAACGGCTACACCTTC | CSASRGNGYTF
. | TRBJ2-1 | 16 | TRBV10-2 | few | TGCGCCAGCACGAGGGGGGGACTAATCTCCTACAATGAGCAGTTCTTC | CASTRGGLISYNEQFF
. | TRBJ2-1 | 14 | TRBV7-9 | few | TGTGCCAGCAGCTCCCGGGTCCCCCGGAATGAGCAGTTCTTC | CASSSRVPRNEQFF
. | TRBJ2-1 | 13 | TRBV6-5 | . | TGTGCCAGCAGTTACACCGACGGCAATGAGCAGTTCTTC | CASSYTDGNEQFF
TRBD1 | TRBJ2-7 | 15 | TRBV6-1 | many | TGTGCCAGCAGTGAAGCCGTGGGACCGACAGGGGAGCAGTACTTC | CASSEAVGPTGEQYF
TRBD2 | TRBJ2-3 | 14 | TRBV28 | . | TGTGCCAGCACAACTAGCGGGACAACAGATACGCAGTATTTT | CASTTSGTTDTQYF
. | TRBJ1-6 | 14 | TRBV28 | . | TGTGCCAGCGATGGGGACTTCGATAATTCACCCCTCCACTTT | CASDGDFDNSPLHF
TRBD2 | TRBJ2-5 | 15 | TRBV6-2/TRBV6-3 | . | TGTGCCACCACACGGGCAGCGGGACTTACGGAGACCCAGTACTTC | CATTRAAGLTETQYF
. | TRBJ2-1 | 13 | TRBV7-9 | many | TGTGCCAGCAGCGCTGTACAACCCCATGGGGAGTTCTTC | CASSAVQPHGEFF
. | TRBJ1-4 | 15 | TRBV7-6 | many | TGTGCCAGCAGCTCGCAGGGTCAGGCAAAGGAAAAACTGTTTTTT | CASSSQGQAKEKLFF
. | TRBJ1-1 | 12 | TRBV7-2 | few | TGTGCCAGCAGCTTAGAGATCCCCATAGCTTTCTTT | CASSLEIPIAFF
. | TRBJ2-5 | 10 | TRBV29-1 | . | TGCAGCGCTGGGGAAGAGACCCAGTACTTC | CSAGEETQYF
. | TRBJ2-1 | 14 | TRBV7-7 | . | TGTGCCAGCAGCTTAGGGGGTGTAATTGATGAGCAGTTCTTC | CASSLGGVIDEQFF
. | TRBJ2-1 | 18 | TRBV11-2 | few | TGTGCCAGCAGCTACCTAGGATTTGGACCCGAAATCTACAATGAGCAGTTCTTC | CASSYLGFGPEIYNEQFF
TRBD2 | TRBJ2-7 | 15 | TRBV20-1 | many | TGCAGTGCTAGCCACCGGACTAGCGGGCGCTACGAGCAGTACTTC | CSASHRTSGRYEQYF